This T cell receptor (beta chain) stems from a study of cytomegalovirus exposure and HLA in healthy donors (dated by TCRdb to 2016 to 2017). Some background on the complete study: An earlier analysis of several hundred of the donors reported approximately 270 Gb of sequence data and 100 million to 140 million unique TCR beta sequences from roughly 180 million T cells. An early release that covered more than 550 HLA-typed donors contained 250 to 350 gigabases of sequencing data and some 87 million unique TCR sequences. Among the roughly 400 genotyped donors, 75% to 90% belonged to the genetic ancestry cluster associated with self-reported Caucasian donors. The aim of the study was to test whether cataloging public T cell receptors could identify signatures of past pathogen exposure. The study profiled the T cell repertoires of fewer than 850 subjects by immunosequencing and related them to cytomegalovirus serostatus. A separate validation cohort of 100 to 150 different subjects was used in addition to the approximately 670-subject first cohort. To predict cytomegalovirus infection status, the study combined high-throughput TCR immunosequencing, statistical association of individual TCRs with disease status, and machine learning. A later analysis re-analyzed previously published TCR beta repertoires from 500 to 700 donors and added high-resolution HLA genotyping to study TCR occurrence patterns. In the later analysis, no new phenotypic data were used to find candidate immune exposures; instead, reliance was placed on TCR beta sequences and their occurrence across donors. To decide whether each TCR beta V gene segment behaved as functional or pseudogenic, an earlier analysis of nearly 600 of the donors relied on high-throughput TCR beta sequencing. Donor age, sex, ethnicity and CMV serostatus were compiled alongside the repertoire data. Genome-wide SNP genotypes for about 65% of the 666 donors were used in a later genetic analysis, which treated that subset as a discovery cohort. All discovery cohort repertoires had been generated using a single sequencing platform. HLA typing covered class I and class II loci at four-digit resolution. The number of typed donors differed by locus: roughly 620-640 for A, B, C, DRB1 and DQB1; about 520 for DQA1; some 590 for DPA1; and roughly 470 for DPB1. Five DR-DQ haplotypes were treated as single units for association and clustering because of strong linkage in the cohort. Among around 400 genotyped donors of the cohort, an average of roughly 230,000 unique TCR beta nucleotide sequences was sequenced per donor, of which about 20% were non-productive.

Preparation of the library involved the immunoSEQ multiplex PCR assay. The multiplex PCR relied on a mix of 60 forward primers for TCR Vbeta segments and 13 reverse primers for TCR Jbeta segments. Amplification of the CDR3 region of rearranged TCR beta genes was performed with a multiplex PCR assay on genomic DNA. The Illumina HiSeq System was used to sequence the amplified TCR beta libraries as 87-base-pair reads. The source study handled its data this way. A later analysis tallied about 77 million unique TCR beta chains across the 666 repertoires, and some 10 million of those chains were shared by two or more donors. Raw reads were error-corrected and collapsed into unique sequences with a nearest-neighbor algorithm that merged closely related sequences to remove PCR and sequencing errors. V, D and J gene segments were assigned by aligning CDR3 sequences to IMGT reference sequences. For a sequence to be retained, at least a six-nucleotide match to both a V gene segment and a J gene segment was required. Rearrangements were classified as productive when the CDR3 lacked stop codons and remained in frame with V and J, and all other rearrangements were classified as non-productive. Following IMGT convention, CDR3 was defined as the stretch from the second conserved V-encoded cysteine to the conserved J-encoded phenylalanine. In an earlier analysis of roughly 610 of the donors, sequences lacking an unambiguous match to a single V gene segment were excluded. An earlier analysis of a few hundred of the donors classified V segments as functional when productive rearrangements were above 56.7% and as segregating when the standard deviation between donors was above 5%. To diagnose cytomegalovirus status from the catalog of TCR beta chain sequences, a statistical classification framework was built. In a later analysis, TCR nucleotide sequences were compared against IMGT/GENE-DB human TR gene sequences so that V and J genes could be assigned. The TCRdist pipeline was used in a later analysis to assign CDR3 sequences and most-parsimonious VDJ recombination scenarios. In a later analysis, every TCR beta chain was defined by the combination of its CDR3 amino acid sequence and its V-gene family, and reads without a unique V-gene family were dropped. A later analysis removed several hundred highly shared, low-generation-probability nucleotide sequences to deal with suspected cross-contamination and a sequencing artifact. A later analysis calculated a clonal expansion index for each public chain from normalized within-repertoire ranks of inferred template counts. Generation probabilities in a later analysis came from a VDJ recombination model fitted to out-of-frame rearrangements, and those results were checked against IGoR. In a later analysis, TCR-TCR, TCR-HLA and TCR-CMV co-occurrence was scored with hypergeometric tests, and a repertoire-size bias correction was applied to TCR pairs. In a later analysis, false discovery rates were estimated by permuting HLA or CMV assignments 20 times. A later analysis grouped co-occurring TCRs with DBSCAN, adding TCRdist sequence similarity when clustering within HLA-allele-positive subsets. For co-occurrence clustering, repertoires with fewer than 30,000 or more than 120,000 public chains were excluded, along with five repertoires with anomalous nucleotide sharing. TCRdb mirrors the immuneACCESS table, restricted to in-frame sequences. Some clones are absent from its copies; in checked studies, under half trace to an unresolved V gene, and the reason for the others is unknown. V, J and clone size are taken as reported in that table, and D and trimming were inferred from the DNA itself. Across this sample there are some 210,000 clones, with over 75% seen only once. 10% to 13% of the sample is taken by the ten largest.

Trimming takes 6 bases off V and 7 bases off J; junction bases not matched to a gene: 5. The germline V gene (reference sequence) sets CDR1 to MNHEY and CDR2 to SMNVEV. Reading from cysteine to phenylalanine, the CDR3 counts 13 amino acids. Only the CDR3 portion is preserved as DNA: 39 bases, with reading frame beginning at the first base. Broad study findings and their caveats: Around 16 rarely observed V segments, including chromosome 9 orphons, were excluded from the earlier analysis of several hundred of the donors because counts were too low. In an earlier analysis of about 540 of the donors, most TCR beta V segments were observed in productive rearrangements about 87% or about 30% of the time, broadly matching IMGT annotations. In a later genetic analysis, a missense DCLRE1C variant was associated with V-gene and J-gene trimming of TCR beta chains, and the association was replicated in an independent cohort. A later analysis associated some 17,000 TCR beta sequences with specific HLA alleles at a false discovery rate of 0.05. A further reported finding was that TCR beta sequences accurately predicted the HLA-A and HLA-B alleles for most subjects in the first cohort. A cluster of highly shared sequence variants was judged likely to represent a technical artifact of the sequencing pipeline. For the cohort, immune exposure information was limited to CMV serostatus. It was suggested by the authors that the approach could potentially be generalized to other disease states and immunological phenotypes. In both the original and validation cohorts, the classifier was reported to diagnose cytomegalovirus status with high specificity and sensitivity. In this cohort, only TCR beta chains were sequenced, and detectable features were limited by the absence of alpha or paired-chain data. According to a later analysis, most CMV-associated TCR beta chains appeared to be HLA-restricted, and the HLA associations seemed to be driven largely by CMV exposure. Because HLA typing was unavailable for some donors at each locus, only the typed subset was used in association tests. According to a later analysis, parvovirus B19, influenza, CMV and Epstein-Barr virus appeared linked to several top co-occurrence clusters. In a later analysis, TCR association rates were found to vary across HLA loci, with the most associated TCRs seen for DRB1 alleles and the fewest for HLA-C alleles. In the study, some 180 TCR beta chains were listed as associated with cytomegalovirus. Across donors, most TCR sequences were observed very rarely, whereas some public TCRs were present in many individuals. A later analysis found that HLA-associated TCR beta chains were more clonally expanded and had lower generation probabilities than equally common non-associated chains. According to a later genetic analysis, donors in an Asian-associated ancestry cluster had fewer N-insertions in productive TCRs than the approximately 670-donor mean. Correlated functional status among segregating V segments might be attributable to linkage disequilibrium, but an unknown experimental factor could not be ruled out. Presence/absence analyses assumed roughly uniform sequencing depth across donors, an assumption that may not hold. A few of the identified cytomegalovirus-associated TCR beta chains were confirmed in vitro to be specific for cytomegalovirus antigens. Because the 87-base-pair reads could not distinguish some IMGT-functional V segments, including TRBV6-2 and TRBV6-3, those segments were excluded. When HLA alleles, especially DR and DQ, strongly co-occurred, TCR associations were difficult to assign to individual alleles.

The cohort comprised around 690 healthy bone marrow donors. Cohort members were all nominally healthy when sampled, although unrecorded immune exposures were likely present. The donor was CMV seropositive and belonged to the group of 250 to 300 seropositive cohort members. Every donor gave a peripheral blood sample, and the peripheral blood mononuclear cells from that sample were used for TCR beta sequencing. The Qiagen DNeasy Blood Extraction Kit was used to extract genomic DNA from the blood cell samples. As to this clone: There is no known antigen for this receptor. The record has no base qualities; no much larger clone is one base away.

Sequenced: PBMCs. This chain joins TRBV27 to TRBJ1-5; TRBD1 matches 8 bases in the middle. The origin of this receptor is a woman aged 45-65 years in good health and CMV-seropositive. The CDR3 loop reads CASSRTGRQPQHF. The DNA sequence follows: TGTGCCAGCAGCCGGACAGGGCGGCAGCCCCAGCATTTT.